The TCR beta chain under discussion was sequenced for a study of OX40 agonist ivuxolimab in advanced cancers. Study at large: Patients' therapy was ivuxolimab, an antibody that acts as an agonist of OX40 (CD134). People who had prior anti-PD-1, anti-PD-L1 or anti-CTLA-4 therapy could take part, and under 45% had some. Study results and limitations: Relative to CD4+, CD8+ T cells held more expanded clones on average. Antigen targets of the expanded peripheral T cells went undetermined.

The sample holds one count of this clone. The antigen is undetermined. Clones were sequenced by immunoSEQ multiplex PCR, and TCRdb holds only the in-frame ones, with some missing. Of tens of thousands of clones in the sample, about 90% were seen once. CDR3 size: 16 residues. Trimming removed 2 bases from V and 2 bases from J, with 15 bases in between. Looked up from germline, CDR1 is SGDLS and CDR2 is YYNGEE. The sequenced sample was CD4+ or CD8+ T cells sorted from blood, obtained in a trial of the OX40 agonist ivuxolimab. This TCR derives from an adult with an advanced solid tumor such as melanoma, head and neck, liver or kidney cancer. The chain couples TRBV9 to TRBJ2-3; weak D call: TRBD2 (5 bases). CDR3 sequence reads: CASSVAGSGSTDTQYF. DNA for the CDR3: TGTGCCAGCAGCGTGGCGGGTTCGGGGTCCACAGATACGCAGTATTTT. The full variable domain, in which reference TRBV9 and TRBJ2-3 provide the parts outside the CDR3, is DSGVTQTPKHLITATGQRVTLRCSPRSGDLSVYWYQQSLDQGLQFLIQYYNGEERAKGNILERFSAQQFPDLHSELNLSSLELGDSALYFCASSVAGSGSTDTQYFGPGTRLTVL.